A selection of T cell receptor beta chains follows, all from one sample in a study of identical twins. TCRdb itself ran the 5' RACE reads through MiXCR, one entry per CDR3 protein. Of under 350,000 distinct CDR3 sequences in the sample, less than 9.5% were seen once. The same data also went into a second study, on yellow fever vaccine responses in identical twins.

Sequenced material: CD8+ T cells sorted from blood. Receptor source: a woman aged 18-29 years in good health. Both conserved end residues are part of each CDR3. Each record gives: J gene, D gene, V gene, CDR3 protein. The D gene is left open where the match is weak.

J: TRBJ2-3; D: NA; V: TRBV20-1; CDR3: CSAGGSQADTQYF
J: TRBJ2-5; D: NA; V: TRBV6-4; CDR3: CASSDHWDGQETHYF
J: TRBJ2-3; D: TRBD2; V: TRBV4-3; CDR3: CASSQGEQTGGQDTQYF
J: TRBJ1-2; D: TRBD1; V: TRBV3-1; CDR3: CASSHPTGGPYGYTF
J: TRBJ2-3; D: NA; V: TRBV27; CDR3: CASSLDLVVDTQYF
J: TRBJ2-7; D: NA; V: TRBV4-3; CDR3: CASSPELAPYEQYF
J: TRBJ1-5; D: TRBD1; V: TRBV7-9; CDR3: CASSPGTGGIYQPQHF
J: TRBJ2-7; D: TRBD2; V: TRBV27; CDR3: CASRPLQGGPYYEQYF
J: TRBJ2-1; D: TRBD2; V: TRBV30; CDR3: CAWTWGGINEQFF
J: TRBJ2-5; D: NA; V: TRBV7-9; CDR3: CASSLAEGPGETQYF
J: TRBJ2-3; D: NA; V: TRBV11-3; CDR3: CASSNGRGAPDTQYF
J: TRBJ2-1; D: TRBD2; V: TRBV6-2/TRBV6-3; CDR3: CASSLSGDGGSAEQFF
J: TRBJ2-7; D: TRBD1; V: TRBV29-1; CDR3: CSAVDRGTVAYEQYF
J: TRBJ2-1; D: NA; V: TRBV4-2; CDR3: CASSQDLPEYNEQFF
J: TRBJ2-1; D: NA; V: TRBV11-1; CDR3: CASSLSRLADYNEQFF
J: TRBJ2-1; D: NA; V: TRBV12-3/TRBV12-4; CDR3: CASSLEWGSNNNEQFF
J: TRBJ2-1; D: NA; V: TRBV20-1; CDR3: CSARGPGGNEQFF
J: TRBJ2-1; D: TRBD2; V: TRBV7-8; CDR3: CASSLGRRGLAGDNEQFF
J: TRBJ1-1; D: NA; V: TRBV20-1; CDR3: CSARFDGSVTEAFF
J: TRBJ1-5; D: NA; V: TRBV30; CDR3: CAWSVRGNPGNQPQHF
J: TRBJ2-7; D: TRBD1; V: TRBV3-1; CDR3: CASSLGQGYSYEQYF
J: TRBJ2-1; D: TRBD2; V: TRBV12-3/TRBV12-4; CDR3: CASSQRGSYNEQFF